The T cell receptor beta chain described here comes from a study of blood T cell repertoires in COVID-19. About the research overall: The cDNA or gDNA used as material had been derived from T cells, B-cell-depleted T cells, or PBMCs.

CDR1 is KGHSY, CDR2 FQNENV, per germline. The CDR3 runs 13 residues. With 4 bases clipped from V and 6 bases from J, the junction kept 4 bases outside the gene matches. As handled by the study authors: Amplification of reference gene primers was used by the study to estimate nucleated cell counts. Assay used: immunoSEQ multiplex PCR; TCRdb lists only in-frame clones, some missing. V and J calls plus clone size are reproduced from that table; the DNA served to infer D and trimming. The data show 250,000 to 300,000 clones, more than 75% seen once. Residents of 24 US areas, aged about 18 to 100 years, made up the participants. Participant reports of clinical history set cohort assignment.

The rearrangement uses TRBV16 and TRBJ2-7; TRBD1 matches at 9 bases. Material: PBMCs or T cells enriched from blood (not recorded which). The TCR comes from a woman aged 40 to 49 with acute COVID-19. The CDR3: CASSPATGGEQYF. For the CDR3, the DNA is TGTGCCAGCAGCCCGGCGACAGGGGGCGAGCAGTACTTC. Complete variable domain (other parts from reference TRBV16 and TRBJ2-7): GEEVAQTPKHLVRGEGQKAKLYCAPIKGHSYVFWYQQVLKNEFKFLISFQNENVFDETGMPKERFSAKCLPNSPCSLEIQATKLEDSAVYFCASSPATGGEQYFGPGTRLTVT.